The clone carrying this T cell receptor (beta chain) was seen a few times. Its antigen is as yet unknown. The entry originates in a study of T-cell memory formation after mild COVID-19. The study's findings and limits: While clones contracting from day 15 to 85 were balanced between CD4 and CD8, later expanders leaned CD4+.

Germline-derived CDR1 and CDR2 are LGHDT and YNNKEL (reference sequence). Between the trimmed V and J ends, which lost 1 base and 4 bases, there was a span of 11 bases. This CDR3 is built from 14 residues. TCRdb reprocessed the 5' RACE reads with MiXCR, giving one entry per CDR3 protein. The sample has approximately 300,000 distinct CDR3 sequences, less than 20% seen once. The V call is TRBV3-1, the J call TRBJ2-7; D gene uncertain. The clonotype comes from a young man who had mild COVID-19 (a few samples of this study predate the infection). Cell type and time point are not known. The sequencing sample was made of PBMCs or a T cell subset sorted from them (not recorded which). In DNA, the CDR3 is TGTGCCAGCAGCCAAGGCCCCGCCGGATACGAGCAGTACTTC. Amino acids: CASSQGPAGYEQYF.